Here is one TCR beta chain with its context. This sample stems from a study of T cell changes during pregnancy in multiple sclerosis. This table comes from immunoSEQ multiplex PCR, and its TCRdb copy is limited to in-frame clones, with some not included. The sample lists under 20,000 clones; 80% to 90% were seen once. Trimming stripped 3 bases from V and 3 bases from J, with 14 bases between. Germline-derived CDR1 and CDR2 are SQVTM and ANQGSEA. This CDR3 is 14 amino acids long. The clonotype originates from a female donor in good health, enrolled as a control in a pregnancy study. This sequence joins TRBV29-1 and TRBJ1-1; no clear D. The sample here was CD8+ T cells from peripheral blood mononuclear cells, taken in the second trimester of pregnancy. The CDR3: CSVEYSNRYTEAFF. DNA of the CDR3: TGCAGCGTTGAGTATTCTAACAGATACACTGAAGCTTTCTTT.